Described below is a single T cell receptor (beta chain) sequence and its context. This sample was taken from a study of blood T cell repertoires in COVID-19. The CDR3 loop spans 13 amino acids. J was trimmed by 10 bases and V by 8 bases; bases with no gene match: 5. Germline V gives CDR1 MDHEN, CDR2 SYDVKM. Original methodology: Scientists estimated how many nucleated cells there were by amplifying reference gene primers. This table comes from immunoSEQ multiplex PCR, and its TCRdb copy is limited to in-frame clones, with some not included. V, J and clone size derive from that table, while D and trimming were established from the DNA sequence. The sample lists 270,000 or so clones, approximately 87% seen once, with around 12% in the top ten. One Seattle source followed patients from active infection through their disease course.

This clonotype originated in a woman aged 25 to 39 with COVID-19, enrolled during active disease. The sample comprised peripheral blood. The chain employs TRBV28 and TRBJ1-6; 10 bases map to TRBD1. Here the CDR3 reads CASLRDRGSPLHF. CDR3 in DNA: TGTGCCAGCCTCCGGGACAGGGGATCACCCCTCCACTTT.